A selection of T cell receptor beta chains follows, all from one sample in a study of beta chain features in type 1 diabetes. Using immunoSEQ multiplex PCR, the repertoire was profiled, and TCRdb retains in-frame clones only, with some absent. Of 200,000 to 300,000 clones in the sample, under 13% were seen once. Sequenced material: naive CD4+ T cells from blood. The receptors stem from a man younger than 40 with type 1 diabetes. CDR3s include the opening cysteine and the closing phenylalanine or tryptophan. The D gene is left open where the match is weak. The size of a clone is reported for some rows only, either as once, few or many, or as a class for expanded clones.

D gene: TRBD1
J gene: TRBJ2-3
V gene: TRBV4-1
clone size: few
CDR3 protein: CASSQPYRDREGDTQYF
CDR3 DNA: TGCGCCAGCAGCCAACCGTACCGGGACAGGGAGGGAGATACGCAGTATTTT

D gene: TRBD1
J gene: TRBJ2-3
V gene: TRBV7-8
clone size: few
CDR3 protein: CASSATPGQGLGPDTQYF
CDR3 DNA: TGTGCCAGCAGCGCCACCCCGGGACAGGGATTAGGGCCAGATACGCAGTATTTT

D gene: TRBD1
J gene: TRBJ2-3
V gene: TRBV6-1
clone size: few
CDR3 protein: CASLQGARADTQYF
CDR3 DNA: TGTGCCAGCTTACAGGGGGCACGGGCAGATACGCAGTATTTT

D gene: NA
J gene: TRBJ2-2
V gene: TRBV25-1
clone size: NA
CDR3 protein: CASSEPETGGELFF
CDR3 DNA: TGTGCCAGCAGTGAGCCCGAAACTGGCGGGGAGCTGTTTTTT

D gene: NA
J gene: TRBJ2-3
V gene: TRBV18
clone size: NA
CDR3 protein: CASSPGTFASDTQYF
CDR3 DNA: TGTGCCAGCTCACCCGGGACTTTTGCATCAGATACGCAGTATTTT

D gene: NA
J gene: TRBJ2-1
V gene: TRBV4-2
clone size: NA
CDR3 protein: CASSQEGANEQFF
CDR3 DNA: TGTGCCAGCAGCCAAGAAGGGGCCAATGAGCAGTTCTTC

D gene: NA
J gene: TRBJ2-2
V gene: TRBV7-8
clone size: NA
CDR3 protein: CASTPGELFF
CDR3 DNA: TGTGCCAGCACTCCCGGGGAGCTGTTTTTT

D gene: TRBD1
J gene: TRBJ1-2
V gene: TRBV6-5
clone size: few
CDR3 protein: CASSPRGTGSNGYTF
CDR3 DNA: TGTGCCAGCAGTCCCCGAGGGACAGGCAGCAATGGCTACACCTTC

D gene: NA
J gene: TRBJ1-3
V gene: TRBV29-1
clone size: few
CDR3 protein: CSGKENSGNTIYF
CDR3 DNA: TGCAGCGGAAAGGAGAACTCTGGAAACACCATATATTTT

D gene: NA
J gene: TRBJ1-1
V gene: TRBV11-2
clone size: few
CDR3 protein: CASSTDRNTEAFF
CDR3 DNA: TGTGCCAGCAGCACCGACAGGAACACTGAAGCTTTCTTT

D gene: TRBD2
J gene: TRBJ2-2
V gene: TRBV9
clone size: NA
CDR3 protein: CASSVGLADTGELFF
CDR3 DNA: TGTGCCAGCAGCGTGGGACTAGCGGACACCGGGGAGCTGTTTTTT

D gene: NA
J gene: TRBJ1-3
V gene: TRBV4-3
clone size: few
CDR3 protein: CASSQGDRSRFPSGNTIYF
CDR3 DNA: TGCGCCAGCAGCCAAGGCGACAGGAGTAGATTTCCGTCTGGAAACACCATATATTTT

D gene: TRBD1
J gene: TRBJ2-5
V gene: TRBV6-6
clone size: few
CDR3 protein: CASRPTTGEETQYF
CDR3 DNA: TGTGCCAGCAGACCAACGACAGGGGAGGAGACCCAGTACTTC